The 11 T cell receptor beta chains presented below share a single source sample, sequenced in a study of blood T cell repertoires in COVID-19. TCRdb keeps only in-frame clones here, not all; method: immunoSEQ multiplex PCR. This table holds around 250,000 clones, more than 75% found once. Sequences were obtained from peripheral blood. The receptor set was obtained from a woman in her 70s with active or convalescent COVID-19.

The chain recombines TRBV4-3 with TRBJ2-1; D possibly corresponds to TRBD2 (5 bases). V lost 4 bases, J lost 0 bases, and 16 bases lay in between. This CDR3 contains 17 residues. From germline, CDR1 is LGHNA and CDR2 YSLEER. The CDR3 DNA reads as TGCGCCAGCAGCCCTACCCCGCTTACTAGCTCCTACAATGAGCAGTTCTTC. Protein sequence: CASSPTPLTSSYNEQFF.

V is TRBV19 and J is TRBJ2-1; a weak D match, TRBD1 (5 bases). Trimming left V 3 bases short and J 0 bases short, with 15 bases between. CDR1 is LNHDA, CDR2 SQIVND, per germline (reference sequence). The CDR3 covers 17 residues. The CDR3 DNA sequence: TGTGCCAGTAGTATGGAAGTAGGACACCTCTCCTACAATGAGCAGTTCTTC. The encoded protein is CASSMEVGHLSYNEQFF.

The chain combines TRBV18 with TRBJ1-1; possibly TRBD1 for D (6 bases). Germline V CDR1 and CDR2: KGHSH, LQKENI. V shed 2 bases and J shed 1 base, with 8 bases lying between them. The CDR3 has 14 residues. CDR3 sequence: CASSPGTSNTEAFF. CDR3 in DNA: TGTGCCAGCTCACCAGGGACATCGAACACTGAAGCTTTCTTT.

This clone showed up just once. The chain joins TRBV12-3 or TRBV12-4 to TRBJ2-4; the D gene is possibly TRBD2 (5 bases). The CDR3 totals 13 residues. The V end lost 6 bases, the J end lost 0 bases, and 6 bases lay between the germline ends. The chain's CDR3 is CASRRGAKNIQYF. The CDR3 nucleotides are TGTGCCAGCAGACGGGGAGCCAAAAACATTCAGTACTTC.

This rearrangement joins TRBV19 to TRBJ2-1; 7 bases line up with TRBD2. Trimming removed 7 bases from V and 7 bases from J; junction bases left unmatched: 10. Germline loops: CDR1 LNHDA, CDR2 SQIVND (reference sequence). This CDR3 is 14 amino acids long. The CDR3 bases are TGTGCCAGTATGAGGACTAGAAGGTCTAATGAGCAGTTCTTC. Translating it yields CASMRTRRSNEQFF.

This chain joins TRBV11-3 and TRBJ2-2, with TRBD1 identical over 9 bases. Trimming cost V 6 bases and J 2 bases; bases outside gene matches: 7. This CDR3 is 16 amino acids long. The germline gives CDR1 SGHNT, CDR2 YENEEA. The DNA for the CDR3 is TGTGCCAGCAGAACCAACAGGGGGCAAAACACCGGGGAGCTGTTTTTT. It translates to CASRTNRGQNTGELFF.

The chain uses TRBV27 and TRBJ2-7; 8 nucleotides line up with TRBD1. The V segment lost 5 bases and the J segment 4 bases; nucleotides outside the gene matches: 10. Germline-derived CDR1 and CDR2 are MNHEY and SMNVEV (reference sequence). This CDR3 has 15 amino acids. The CDR3 region is CASSPQDRVVYEQYF. CDR3 nucleotides: TGTGCCAGCAGTCCCCAGGACAGGGTCGTTTACGAGCAGTACTTC.

The table lists this clone with a few counts. The J gene is TRBJ1-1, the V gene TRBV6-2 or TRBV6-3; TRBD1 might be the D (5 bases). The germline V and J ends were trimmed by 2 bases and 1 base, with 8 bases remaining between them. This CDR3 region has 14 residues. Germline assignment: CDR1 MNHEY and CDR2 SVGEGT. The CDR3 here is CASSYAGQNTEAFF. DNA of the CDR3: TGTGCCAGCAGTTACGCCGGACAGAACACTGAAGCTTTCTTT.

J is TRBJ2-1 and V is TRBV5-6; D not resolved. The CDR3 covers 17 residues. Trimming pared 4 bases from V and 0 bases from J, leaving 17 bases between. CDR1 is SGHDT and CDR2 is YYEEEE in the germline V gene. The DNA of the CDR3 is TGTGCCAGCAGCCCCTTGAGGAAGGAAAGCTCCTACAATGAGCAGTTCTTC. Its protein is CASSPLRKESSYNEQFF. Supplemented by reference TRBV5-6 and TRBJ2-1, the full variable domain reads DAGVTQSPTHLIKTRGQQVTLRCSPKSGHDTVSWYQQALGQGPQFIFQYYEEEERQRGNFPDRFSGHQFPNYSSELNVNALLLGDSALYLCASSPLRKESSYNEQFFGPGTRLTVL.

This clone was counted a single time. The V gene is TRBV4-3, the J gene TRBJ1-1, with 7 bases identical to TRBD1. There are 15 residues in the CDR3. Germline V gene data show CDR1 as LGHNA and CDR2 as YSLEER. The V gene end was trimmed by 5 bases and the J gene end by 1 base; junction bases not matched to a gene: 7. The CDR3 DNA sequence: TGCGCCAGCAGCACTAAGGGACAGACGAACACTGAAGCTTTCTTT. It translates to CASSTKGQTNTEAFF.

The rearrangement links TRBV12-5 to TRBJ1-4, with 8 bases fitting TRBD1. V was clipped by 1 base and J by 0 bases; unmatched bases: 16. The germline gives CDR1 LGHNT, CDR2 FRNRAP. There are 21 residues in the CDR3. CDR3 region: CASGLDRTGFVNFSTNEKLFF. In nucleotides, the CDR3 is TGTGCTAGTGGTTTGGATAGGACAGGGTTCGTGAATTTTTCAACTAATGAAAAACTGTTTTTT. The full variable domain, with the rest looked up from reference TRBV12-5 and TRBJ1-4, is DARVTQTPRHKVTEMGQEVTMRCQPILGHNTVFWYRQTMMQGLELLAYFRNRAPLDDSGMPKDRFSAEMPDATLATLKIQPSEPRDSAVYFCASGLDRTGFVNFSTNEKLFFGSGTQLSVL.